The rows below give T cell receptor beta chains drawn from one sample of a study of patients and donors after allogeneic stem cell transplantation. TCRdb itself ran the RT-PCR reads through MiXCR, one entry per CDR3 protein. The sample has about a million distinct CDR3 sequences, 18% seen once; the top ten hold around 6%. The sample taken for sequencing was blood, either unsorted or a sorted T cell fraction (not recorded which). All receptors derive from a human donor who was either an allogeneic HSCT recipient or a stem cell or donor lymphocyte infusion donor (not recorded which). It is not recorded whose cells these are; they may come from a transplant donor. Each CDR3 is given with its conserved first and last residue. The order of the fields is CDR3 protein, V gene.

CDR3aa: CSAIRGGGTYNEQFF
v_gene: TRBV20-1

CDR3aa: CATSRDPAASSGNTIYF
v_gene: TRBV15

CDR3aa: CASSPGTGARTDTQYF
v_gene: TRBV5-1

CDR3aa: CASSLGVIEPGANVLTF
v_gene: TRBV5-6

CDR3aa: CASSYSIQGTLYGYTF
v_gene: TRBV6-5

CDR3aa: CAISELGTGTDTQYF
v_gene: TRBV10-3

CDR3aa: CAISESRQQETQYF
v_gene: TRBV10-3

CDR3aa: CASGGTGGVNYGYTF
v_gene: TRBV2

CDR3aa: CASSQEVLGGVSDTQYF
v_gene: TRBV4-1

CDR3aa: CASSYSTVDNTGELFF
v_gene: TRBV6-5

CDR3aa: CASSVAAGELFF
v_gene: TRBV9

CDR3aa: CASSMARGLTYGYTF
v_gene: TRBV4-3

CDR3aa: CATSQGDSSPLHF
v_gene: TRBV12-3/TRBV12-4

CDR3aa: CASSPSSGGSTDTQYF
v_gene: TRBV12-3/TRBV12-4